This T cell receptor beta chain was sequenced for a study of Ad26.COV2.S vaccination and SARS-CoV-2 variants. Study summary: Among those in the COV1001 Ad26.COV2.S trial arm was the donor.

Noted treatment: about 20 received Ad26.COV2.S at low or high dose, single or two shots; about 5 received placebo; per-sample allocation not given. Sample collection was performed on day 63 after the first vaccine or placebo injection. This clone was found once. The V gene's germline CDR1 is SEHNR and CDR2 FQNEAQ (reference sequence). V lost 0 bases and J 6 bases, leaving 11 bases between the germline ends. This CDR3 has 15 residues. Profiling relied on immunoSEQ multiplex PCR, and the TCRdb table lists in-frame clones only, not all of them. The sample gives approximately 300,000 clones, 85% of which show up once; approximately 2.2% is in the top ten.

This TCR was recovered from a person aged 18-65 years who received the Ad26.COV2.S COVID-19 vaccine or a placebo. This chain links TRBV7-9 with TRBJ2-2; D perhaps matches TRBD1 (5 bases). The specimen comprised peripheral blood, sampled in a trial of Ad26.COV2.S vaccine versus placebo. The CDR3 bases are TGTGCCAGCAGCTTAGCGGGGCAGGGATCCGGGGAGCTGTTTTTT. Protein: CASSLAGQGSGELFF.